This T cell receptor (beta chain) was recovered during a study of T-cell reconstitution after alpha-beta-depleted transplantation in children. Study-wide findings and caveats: Where alpha-beta T cells came from about two months after transplant was reportedly several hundred expanded graft clones. Recipient T cells and thymic progenitors that survived were the source of the high TCRbeta diversity seen at day 60 in some patients. Newly produced T cells mostly provided counts and TCRbeta diversity after one year, as hyperexpanded clones declined.

For TCRbeta, the library was prepared with unique molecular identifiers. TCRdb used MiXCR to reprocess the PCR reads, holding one entry per CDR3 protein. The repertoire holds a few hundred thousand distinct CDR3 sequences, with roughly 10% as singletons. This clonotype has a count of ten or more. The antigen remains unidentified. This clonotype originated in a male patient aged 2-15 years who had a stem cell transplant for chronic granulomatous disease, so the T cells may come from the graft donor. Sample: peripheral blood, taken 180 days after TCRalphabeta/CD19-depleted stem cell transplant.

CDR3 nucleotides: TGTGCCAGCCAAGGACAGGGAAATTCACCCCTCCACTTT. This codes for CASQGQGNSPLHF. The J gene is TRBJ1-6, the V gene TRBV27; 8 bases line up with TRBD1. With V trimmed by 8 bases and J by 7 bases, 4 bases remained unmatched. This CDR3 comprises 13 residues. Germline V CDR1 and CDR2: MNHEY, SMNVEV (reference sequence).